These 10 T cell receptor beta chains were all obtained from the same sample, sequenced in a study of spatial heterogeneity in lung cancer. The time point was: sample taken at primary tumor resection. TCRdb called the 5' RACE reads again in MiXCR, with one record for every CDR3 protein. The sample has about 38,000 distinct CDR3 sequences; more than 4.5% are singletons. The starting material was PBMCs, obtained at surgery. The receptors were gathered from a female donor with early-stage non-small cell lung cancer.

Many counts were recorded for this clonotype. The gene calls are TRBV28 and TRBJ2-7, with D perhaps matching TRBD1 or TRBD2 (7 bases each). This CDR3 contains 14 residues. Germline loops: CDR1 MDHEN, CDR2 SYDVKM. Deletions cut 8 bases from V and 7 bases from J, with 21 bases between. The CDR3 loop is CASQGGGGLWEQYF. DNA for the CDR3: TGTGCCAGCCAAGGGGGAGGGGGCCTGTGGGAGCAGTACTTC.

This clonotype has ten or more counts. The rearrangement links TRBV4-1 to TRBJ1-4; maybe TRBD1 (5 bases). The germline gives CDR1 MGHRA, CDR2 YSYEKL. The CDR3 loop spans 13 amino acids. V lost 3 bases to trimming and J lost 3 bases, with 5 bases between them. CDR3 residues: CASSQGPNEKLFF. Written as DNA, the CDR3 is TGCGCCAGCAGCCAGGGGCCTAATGAAAAACTGTTTTTT.

This clonotype was seen only a few times. V gene TRBV3-1 combines with J gene TRBJ1-6; D gene ambiguous. CDR3 length: 15 residues. The V gene's germline CDR1 is LGHDT and CDR2 YNNKEL (reference sequence). Trimming pared 3 bases from V and 1 base from J, leaving 7 bases between. CDR3 loop: CASSQSGSYNSPLHF. In nucleotides, the CDR3 is TGTGCCAGCAGCCAGTCCGGATCCTATAATTCACCCCTCCACTTT.

This clonotype came up many times. The V gene is TRBV5-4, the J gene TRBJ2-7; TRBD1 matches at 9 bases. V shed 4 bases, J shed 1 base, and the junction held 6 bases outside the gene matches. The CDR3 has 15 amino acids. The germline V gene has CDR1 SGHNT and CDR2 YYREEE (reference sequence). CDR3 sequence: CASSHGQGWSYEQYF. The CDR3 DNA follows: TGTGCCAGCAGCCACGGACAGGGGTGGTCCTACGAGCAGTACTTC. The full variable domain, with the rest looked up from reference TRBV5-4 and TRBJ2-7, is ETGVTQSPTHLIKTRGQQVTLRCSSQSGHNTVSWYQQALGQGPQFIFQYYREEENGRGNFPPRFSGLQFPNYSSELNVNALELDDSALYLCASSHGQGWSYEQYFGPGTRLTVT.

The gene calls are TRBV11-3 and TRBJ2-3, with 14 bases identical to TRBD2. V lost 5 bases, J lost 5 bases, and 6 bases stayed unmatched. This CDR3 comprises 16 residues. CDR1 is SGHNT and CDR2 is YENEEA in the germline V gene. The CDR3 sequence is CASSERTSGGQDTQYF. The CDR3 bases are TGTGCCAGCAGCGAGCGGACTAGCGGGGGGCAAGATACGCAGTATTTT.

This clonotype was observed at least ten times. The chain uses TRBV7-9 and TRBJ2-3, with D maybe TRBD1 (6 bases). Germline-derived CDR1 and CDR2 are SEHNR and FQNEAQ (reference sequence). This CDR3 has 13 amino acids. V lost 5 bases and J 4 bases, leaving 10 bases between the germline ends. DNA of the CDR3: TGTGCCAGCAGCCTACAGGGTGCAGATACGCAGTATTTT. It specifies CASSLQGADTQYF.

This clonotype came up many times. This chain links TRBV11-2 with TRBJ1-1; D may be TRBD1 (5 bases). From germline, CDR1 is SGHAT and CDR2 FQNNGV. V was pared by 4 bases and J by 4 bases, with 13 bases between. The CDR3 length is 14 residues. The CDR3, as DNA: TGTGCCAGCAGCTCGACCCGGGACGGCACTGAAGCTTTCTTT. Its protein is CASSSTRDGTEAFF. Variable domain in full (rest from reference TRBV11-2 and TRBJ1-1): EAGVAQSPRYKIIEKRQSVAFWCNPISGHATLYWYQQILGQGPKLLIQFQNNGVVDDSQLPKDRFSAERLKGVDSTLKIQPAKLEDSAVYLCASSSTRDGTEAFFGQGTRLTVV.

The V gene is TRBV7-3, the J gene TRBJ2-3, with 12 bases matching TRBD2. Germline CDR1 and CDR2: SGHTA and FQGTGA. This CDR3 has 15 residues. Trimming cost V 5 bases and J 5 bases; bases outside gene matches: 5. CDR3 protein: CASSPPGLAGDTQYF. CDR3 sequence (DNA): TGTGCCAGCAGCCCGCCGGGACTAGCGGGAGATACGCAGTATTTT.

This clonotype was counted ten times or more. The genes are TRBV7-8 and TRBJ2-2, with 8 bases matching TRBD2. This CDR3 contains 15 residues. J lost 4 bases, V lost 5 bases, and 6 bases had no gene match. Germline values: CDR1 SGHVS, CDR2 FQNEAQ. CDR3 loop: CASSITGGRTGELFF. For the CDR3, the DNA is TGTGCCAGCAGCATCACGGGGGGGCGCACCGGGGAGCTGTTTTTT.

This clonotype was counted many times. The chain combines TRBV11-1 with TRBJ2-1; 9 bases are shared with TRBD2. Germline V gene data show CDR1 as SGHAT and CDR2 as FQDESV (reference sequence). The CDR3 extends over 15 amino acids. V was pared by 1 base and J by 2 bases, with 0 bases of the junction left unmatched. The CDR3 region has the DNA TGTGCCAGCAGCTTAGGACTAGCGGCCTACAATGAGCAGTTCTTC. This gives the protein CASSLGLAAYNEQFF. Drawing the rest from reference TRBV11-1 and TRBJ2-1, the complete variable domain is EAEVAQSPRYKITEKSQAVAFWCDPISGHATLYWYRQILGQGPELLVQFQDESVVDDSQLPKDRFSAERLKGVDSTLKIQPAELGDSAMYLCASSLGLAAYNEQFFGPGTRLTVL.